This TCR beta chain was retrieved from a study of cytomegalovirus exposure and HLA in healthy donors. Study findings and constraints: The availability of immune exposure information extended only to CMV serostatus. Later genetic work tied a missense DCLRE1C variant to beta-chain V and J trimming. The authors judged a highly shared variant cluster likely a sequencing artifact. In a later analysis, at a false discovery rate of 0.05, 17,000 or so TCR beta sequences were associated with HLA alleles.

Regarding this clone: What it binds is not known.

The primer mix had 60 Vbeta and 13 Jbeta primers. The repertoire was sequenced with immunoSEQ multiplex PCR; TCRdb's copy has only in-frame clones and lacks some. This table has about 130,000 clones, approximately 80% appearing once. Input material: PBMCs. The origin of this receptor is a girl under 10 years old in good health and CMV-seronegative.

The CDR3 reads CASSEQGADYGYTF. CDR3 bases: TGTGCCAGCAGTGAACAGGGGGCGGACTATGGCTACACCTTC. The V and J genes are TRBV2 and TRBJ1-2; 8 bases agree with TRBD1. The trim removed 2 bases at V and 3 bases at J, leaving 2 bases unmatched. The CDR3 has 14 amino acids. CDR1 is SNHLY, CDR2 FYNNEI, per germline.